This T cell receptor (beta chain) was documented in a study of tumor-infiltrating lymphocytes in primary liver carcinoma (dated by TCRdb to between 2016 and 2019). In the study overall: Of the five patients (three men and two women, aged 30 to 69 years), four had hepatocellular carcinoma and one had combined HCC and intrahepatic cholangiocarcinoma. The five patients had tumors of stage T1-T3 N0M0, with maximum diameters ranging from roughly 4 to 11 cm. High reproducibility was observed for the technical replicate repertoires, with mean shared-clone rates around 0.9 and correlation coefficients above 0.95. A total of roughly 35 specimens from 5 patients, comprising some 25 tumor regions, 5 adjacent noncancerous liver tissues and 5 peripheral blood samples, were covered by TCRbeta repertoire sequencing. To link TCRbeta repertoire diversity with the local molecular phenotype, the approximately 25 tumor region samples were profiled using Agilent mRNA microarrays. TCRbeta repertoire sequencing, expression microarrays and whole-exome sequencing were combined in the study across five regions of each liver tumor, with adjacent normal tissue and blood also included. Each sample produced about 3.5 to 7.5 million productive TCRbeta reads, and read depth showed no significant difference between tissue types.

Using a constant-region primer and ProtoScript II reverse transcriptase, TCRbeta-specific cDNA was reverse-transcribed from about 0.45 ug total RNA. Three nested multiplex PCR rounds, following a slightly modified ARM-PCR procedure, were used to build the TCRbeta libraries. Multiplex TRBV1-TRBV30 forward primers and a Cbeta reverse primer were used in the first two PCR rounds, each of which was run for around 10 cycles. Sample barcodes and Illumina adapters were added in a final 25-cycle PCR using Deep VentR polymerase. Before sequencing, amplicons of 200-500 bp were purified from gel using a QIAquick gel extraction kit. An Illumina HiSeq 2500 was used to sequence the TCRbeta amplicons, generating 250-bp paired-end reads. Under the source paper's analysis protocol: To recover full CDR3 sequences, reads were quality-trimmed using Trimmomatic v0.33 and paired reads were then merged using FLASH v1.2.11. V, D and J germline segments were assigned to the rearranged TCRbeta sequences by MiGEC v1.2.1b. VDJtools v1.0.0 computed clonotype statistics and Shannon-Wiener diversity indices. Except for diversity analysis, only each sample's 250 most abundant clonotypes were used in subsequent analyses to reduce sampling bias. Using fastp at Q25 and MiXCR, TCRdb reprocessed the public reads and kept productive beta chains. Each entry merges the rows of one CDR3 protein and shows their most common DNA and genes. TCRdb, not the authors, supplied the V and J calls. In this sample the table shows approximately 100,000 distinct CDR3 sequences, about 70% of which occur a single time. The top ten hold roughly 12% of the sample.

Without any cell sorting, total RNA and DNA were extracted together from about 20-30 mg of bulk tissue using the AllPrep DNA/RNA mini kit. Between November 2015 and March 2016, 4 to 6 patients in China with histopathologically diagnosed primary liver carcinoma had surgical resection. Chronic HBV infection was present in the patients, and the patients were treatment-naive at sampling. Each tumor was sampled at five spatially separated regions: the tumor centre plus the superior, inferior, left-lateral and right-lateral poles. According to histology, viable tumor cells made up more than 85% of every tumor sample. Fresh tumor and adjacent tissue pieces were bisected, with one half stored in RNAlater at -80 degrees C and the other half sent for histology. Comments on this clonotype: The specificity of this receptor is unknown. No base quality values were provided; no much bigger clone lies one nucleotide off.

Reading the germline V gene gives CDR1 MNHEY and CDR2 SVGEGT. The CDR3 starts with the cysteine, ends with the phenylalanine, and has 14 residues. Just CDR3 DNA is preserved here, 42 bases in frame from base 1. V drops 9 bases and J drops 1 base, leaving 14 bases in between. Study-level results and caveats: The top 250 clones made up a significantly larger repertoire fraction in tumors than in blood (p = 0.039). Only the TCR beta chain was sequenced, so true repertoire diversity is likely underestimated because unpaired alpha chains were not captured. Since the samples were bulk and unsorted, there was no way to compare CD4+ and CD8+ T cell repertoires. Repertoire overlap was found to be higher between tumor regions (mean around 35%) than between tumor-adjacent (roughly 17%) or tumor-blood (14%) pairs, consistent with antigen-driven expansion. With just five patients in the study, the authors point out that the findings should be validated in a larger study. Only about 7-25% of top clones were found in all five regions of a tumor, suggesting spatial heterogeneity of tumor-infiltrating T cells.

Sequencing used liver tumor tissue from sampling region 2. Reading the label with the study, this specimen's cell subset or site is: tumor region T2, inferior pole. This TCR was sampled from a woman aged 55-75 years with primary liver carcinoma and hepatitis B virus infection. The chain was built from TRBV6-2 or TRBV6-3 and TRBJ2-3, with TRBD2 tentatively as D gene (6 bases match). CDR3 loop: CASRPLACTDTQYF. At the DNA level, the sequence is TGTGCCAGTAGACCCCTAGCGTGCACAGATACGCAGTATTTT.